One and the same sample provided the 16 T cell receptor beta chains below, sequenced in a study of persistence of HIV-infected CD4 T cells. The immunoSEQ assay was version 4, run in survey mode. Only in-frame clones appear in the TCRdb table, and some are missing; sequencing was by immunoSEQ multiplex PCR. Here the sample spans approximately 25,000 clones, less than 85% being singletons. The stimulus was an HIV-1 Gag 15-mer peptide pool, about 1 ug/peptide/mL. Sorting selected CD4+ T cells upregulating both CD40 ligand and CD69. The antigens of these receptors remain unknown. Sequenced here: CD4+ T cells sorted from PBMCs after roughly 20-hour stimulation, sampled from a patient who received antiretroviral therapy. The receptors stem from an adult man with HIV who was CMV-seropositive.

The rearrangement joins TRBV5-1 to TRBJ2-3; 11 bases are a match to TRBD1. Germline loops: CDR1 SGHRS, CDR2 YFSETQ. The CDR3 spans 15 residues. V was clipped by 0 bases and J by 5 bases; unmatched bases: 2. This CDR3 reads CASSLGDRGIDTQYF. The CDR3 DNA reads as TGCGCCAGCAGCTTGGGGGACAGGGGGATAGATACGCAGTATTTT.

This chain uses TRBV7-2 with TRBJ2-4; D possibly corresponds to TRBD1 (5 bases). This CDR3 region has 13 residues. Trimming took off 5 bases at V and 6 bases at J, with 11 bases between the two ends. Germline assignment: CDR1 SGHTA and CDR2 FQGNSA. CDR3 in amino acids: CASSSPDRNIQYF. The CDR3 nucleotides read TGTGCCAGCAGCAGCCCCGACAGAAACATTCAGTACTTC. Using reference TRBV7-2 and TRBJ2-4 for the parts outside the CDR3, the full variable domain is GAGVSQSPSNKVTEKGKDVELRCDPISGHTALYWYRQSLGQGLEFLIYFQGNSAPDKSGLPSDRFSAERTGGSVSTLTIQRTQQEDSAVYLCASSSPDRNIQYFGAGTRLSVL.

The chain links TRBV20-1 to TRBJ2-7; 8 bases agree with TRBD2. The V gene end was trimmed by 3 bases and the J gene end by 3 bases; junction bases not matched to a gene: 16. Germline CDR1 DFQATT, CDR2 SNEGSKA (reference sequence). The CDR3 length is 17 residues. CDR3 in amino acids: CSASALPGLVGGYEQYF. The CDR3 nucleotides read TGCAGTGCTAGTGCCCTTCCGGGACTAGTGGGGGGCTACGAGCAGTACTTC.

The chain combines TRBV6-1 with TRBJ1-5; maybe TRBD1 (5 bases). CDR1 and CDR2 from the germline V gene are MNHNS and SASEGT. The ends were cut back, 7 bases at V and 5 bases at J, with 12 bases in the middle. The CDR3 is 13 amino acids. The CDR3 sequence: CASTGGAHQPQHF. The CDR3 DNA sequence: TGTGCCAGCACCGGAGGGGCGCATCAGCCCCAGCATTTT.

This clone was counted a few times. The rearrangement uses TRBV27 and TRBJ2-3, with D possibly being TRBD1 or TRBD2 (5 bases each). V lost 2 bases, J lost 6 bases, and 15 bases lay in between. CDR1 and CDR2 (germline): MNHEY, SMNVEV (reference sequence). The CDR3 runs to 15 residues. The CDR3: CASSLTRGAPDTQYF. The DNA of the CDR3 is TGTGCCAGCAGTTTAACCCGAGGGGCTCCTGATACGCAGTATTTT.

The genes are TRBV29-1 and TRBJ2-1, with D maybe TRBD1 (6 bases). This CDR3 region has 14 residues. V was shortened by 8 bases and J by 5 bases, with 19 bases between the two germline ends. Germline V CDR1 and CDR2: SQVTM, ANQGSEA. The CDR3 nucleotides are TGCAGCTGGATTGGGACAACAAAGCACAATGAGCAGTTCTTC. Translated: CSWIGTTKHNEQFF.

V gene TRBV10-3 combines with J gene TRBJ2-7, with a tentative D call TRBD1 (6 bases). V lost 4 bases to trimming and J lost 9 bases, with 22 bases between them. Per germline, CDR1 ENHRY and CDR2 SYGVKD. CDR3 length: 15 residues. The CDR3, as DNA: TGTGCCATCAGTGGACAGGCCTTGGGACGGAACGGGCAGTACTTC. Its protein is CAISGQALGRNGQYF.

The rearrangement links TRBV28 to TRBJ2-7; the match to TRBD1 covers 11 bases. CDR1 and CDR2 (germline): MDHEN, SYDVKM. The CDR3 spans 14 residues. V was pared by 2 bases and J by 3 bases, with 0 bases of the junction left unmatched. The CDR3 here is CASSLGTGGYEQYF. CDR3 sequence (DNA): TGTGCCAGCAGTTTAGGGACAGGGGGCTACGAGCAGTACTTC.

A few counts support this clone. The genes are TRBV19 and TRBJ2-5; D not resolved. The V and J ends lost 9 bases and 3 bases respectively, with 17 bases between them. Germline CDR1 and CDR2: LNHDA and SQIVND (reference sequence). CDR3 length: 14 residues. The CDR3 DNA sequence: TGTGCCAGCAACCCCCGGGTCTCCGAAGAGACCCAGTACTTC. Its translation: CASNPRVSEETQYF.

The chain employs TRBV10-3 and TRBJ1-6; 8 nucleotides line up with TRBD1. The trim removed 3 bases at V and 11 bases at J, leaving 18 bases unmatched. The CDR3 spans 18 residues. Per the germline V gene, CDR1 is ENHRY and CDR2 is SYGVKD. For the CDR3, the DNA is TGTGCCATCAGTGAAACCGGGACAGGAGCGGACAGCATCACACCCCTCCACTTT. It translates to CAISETGTGADSITPLHF.

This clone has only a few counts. In nucleotides, the CDR3 is TGTGCCAGCAGCTTAATGGACAGGGCTGAAAAACTGTTTTTT. It encodes CASSLMDRAEKLFF. This sequence joins TRBV5-5 and TRBJ1-4; the match to TRBD1 covers 8 bases. With V trimmed by 2 bases and J by 7 bases, 4 bases remained unmatched. The CDR3 runs to 14 residues. Germline V lookup: CDR1 SGHKS, CDR2 YYEKEE (reference sequence).

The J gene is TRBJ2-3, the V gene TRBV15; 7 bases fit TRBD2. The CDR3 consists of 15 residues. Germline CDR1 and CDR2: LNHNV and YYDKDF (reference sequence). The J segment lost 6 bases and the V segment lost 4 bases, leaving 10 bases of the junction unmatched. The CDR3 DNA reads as TGTGCCACCAGCAAGGGACTACCCCTCGGGGATACGCAGTATTTT. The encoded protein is CATSKGLPLGDTQYF.

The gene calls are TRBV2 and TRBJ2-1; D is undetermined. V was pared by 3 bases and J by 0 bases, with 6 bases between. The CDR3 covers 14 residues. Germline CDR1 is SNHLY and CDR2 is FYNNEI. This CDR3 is CASSDGSSYNEQFF. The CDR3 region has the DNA TGTGCCAGCAGTGACGGCAGCTCCTACAATGAGCAGTTCTTC.

Written as DNA, the CDR3 is TGTGCCAGCAGCCCGACGGTCGCGAACACCGGGGAGCTGTTTTTT. The encoded protein is CASSPTVANTGELFF. This chain joins TRBV6-5 and TRBJ2-2; D call uncertain. The CDR3 is 15 residues long. With 6 bases removed from V and 0 bases from J, the gap between germline ends came to 11 bases. The germline V gene encodes CDR1 MNHEY and CDR2 SVGAGI.

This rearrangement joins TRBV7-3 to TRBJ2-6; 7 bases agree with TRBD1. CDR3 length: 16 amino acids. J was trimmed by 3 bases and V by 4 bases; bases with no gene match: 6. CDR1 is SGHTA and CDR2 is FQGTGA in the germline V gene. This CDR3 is CASSSDGTVGANVLTF. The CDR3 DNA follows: TGTGCCAGCAGCTCGGATGGGACAGTTGGGGCCAACGTCCTGACTTTC.

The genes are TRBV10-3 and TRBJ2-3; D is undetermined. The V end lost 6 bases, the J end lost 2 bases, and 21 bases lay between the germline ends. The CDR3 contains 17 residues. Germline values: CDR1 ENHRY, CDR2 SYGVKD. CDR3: CAIRSLGLGGDTDTQYF. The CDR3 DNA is TGTGCCATCAGATCTCTTGGGTTGGGTGGGGACACAGATACGCAGTATTTT.